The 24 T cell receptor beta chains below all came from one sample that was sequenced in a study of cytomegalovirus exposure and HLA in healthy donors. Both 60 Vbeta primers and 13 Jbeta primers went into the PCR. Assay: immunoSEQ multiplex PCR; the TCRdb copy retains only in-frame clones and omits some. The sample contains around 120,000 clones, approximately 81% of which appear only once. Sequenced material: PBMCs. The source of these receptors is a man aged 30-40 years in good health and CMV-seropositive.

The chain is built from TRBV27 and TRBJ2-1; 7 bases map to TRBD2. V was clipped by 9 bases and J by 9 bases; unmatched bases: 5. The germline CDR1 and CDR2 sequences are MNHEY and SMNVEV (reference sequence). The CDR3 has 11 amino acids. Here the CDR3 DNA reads TGTGCCAGTGGAGCGGGAATTGAGCAGTTCTTC. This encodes CASGAGIEQFF.

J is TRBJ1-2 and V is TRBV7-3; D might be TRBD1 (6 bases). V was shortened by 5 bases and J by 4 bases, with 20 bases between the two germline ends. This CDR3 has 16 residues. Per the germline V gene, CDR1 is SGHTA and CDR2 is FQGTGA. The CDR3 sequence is CASSPGGLQGPYGYTF. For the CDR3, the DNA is TGTGCCAGCAGCCCCGGCGGCCTACAGGGACCCTATGGCTACACCTTC.

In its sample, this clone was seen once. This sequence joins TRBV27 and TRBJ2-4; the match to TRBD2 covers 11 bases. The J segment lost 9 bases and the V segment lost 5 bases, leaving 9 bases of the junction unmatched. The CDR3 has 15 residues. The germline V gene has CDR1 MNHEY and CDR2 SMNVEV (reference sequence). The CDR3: CASSILAGASGIQYF. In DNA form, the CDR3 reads TGTGCCAGCAGTATACTAGCGGGGGCGTCCGGCATTCAGTACTTC.

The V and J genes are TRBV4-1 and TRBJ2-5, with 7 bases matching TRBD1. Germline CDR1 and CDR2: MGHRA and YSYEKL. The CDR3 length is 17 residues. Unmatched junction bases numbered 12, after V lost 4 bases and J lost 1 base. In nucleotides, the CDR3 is TGCGCCAGCAGCCGTGGACCCGGGGACAGCCTCCAAGAGACCCAGTACTTC. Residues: CASSRGPGDSLQETQYF.

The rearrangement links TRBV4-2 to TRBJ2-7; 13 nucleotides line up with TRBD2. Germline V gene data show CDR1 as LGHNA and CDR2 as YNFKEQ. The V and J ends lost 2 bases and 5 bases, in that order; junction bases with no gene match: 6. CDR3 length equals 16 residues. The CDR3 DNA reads TGTGCCAGCAGCCAATCGGGGACTAGCGGGGCGGACGAGCAGTACTTC. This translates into CASSQSGTSGADEQYF.

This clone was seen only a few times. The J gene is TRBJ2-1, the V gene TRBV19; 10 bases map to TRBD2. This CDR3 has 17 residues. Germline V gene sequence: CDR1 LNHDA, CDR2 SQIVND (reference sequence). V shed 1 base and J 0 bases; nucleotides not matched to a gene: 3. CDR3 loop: CASSIAGLAASYNEQFF. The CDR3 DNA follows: TGTGCCAGTAGTATAGCAGGACTAGCGGCCTCCTACAATGAGCAGTTCTTC.

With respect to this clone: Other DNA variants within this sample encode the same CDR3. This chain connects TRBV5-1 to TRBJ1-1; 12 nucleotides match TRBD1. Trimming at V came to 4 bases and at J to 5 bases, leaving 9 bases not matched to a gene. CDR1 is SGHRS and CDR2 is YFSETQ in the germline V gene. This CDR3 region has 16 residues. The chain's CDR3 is CASSPGQGARSTEAFF. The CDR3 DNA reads TGCGCCAGCAGCCCGGGACAGGGGGCGCGTAGTACTGAAGCTTTCTTT.

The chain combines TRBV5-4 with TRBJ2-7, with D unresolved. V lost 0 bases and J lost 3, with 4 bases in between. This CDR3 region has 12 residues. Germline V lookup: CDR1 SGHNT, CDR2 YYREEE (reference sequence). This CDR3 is CASSLASYEQYF. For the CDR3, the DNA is TGTGCCAGCAGCTTGGCCAGCTACGAGCAGTACTTC.

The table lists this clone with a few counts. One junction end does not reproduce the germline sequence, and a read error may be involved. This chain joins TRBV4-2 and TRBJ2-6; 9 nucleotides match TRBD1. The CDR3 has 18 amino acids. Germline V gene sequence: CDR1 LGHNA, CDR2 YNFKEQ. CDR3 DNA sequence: TGTGCCAGCAGCCAAGTGACAGGGGGGAGCGCTGGGGCCAACGGCCTGACTTTC. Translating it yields CASSQVTGGSAGANGLTF.

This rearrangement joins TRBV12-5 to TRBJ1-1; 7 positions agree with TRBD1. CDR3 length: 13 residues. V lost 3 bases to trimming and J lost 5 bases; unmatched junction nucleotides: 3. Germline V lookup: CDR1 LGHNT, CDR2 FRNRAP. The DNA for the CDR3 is TGTGCTAGTGGTTTCCAGGGGGGAACTGAAGCTTTCTTT. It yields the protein CASGFQGGTEAFF. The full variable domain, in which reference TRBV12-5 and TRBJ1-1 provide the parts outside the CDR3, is DARVTQTPRHKVTEMGQEVTMRCQPILGHNTVFWYRQTMMQGLELLAYFRNRAPLDDSGMPKDRFSAEMPDATLATLKIQPSEPRDSAVYFCASGFQGGTEAFFGQGTRLTVV.

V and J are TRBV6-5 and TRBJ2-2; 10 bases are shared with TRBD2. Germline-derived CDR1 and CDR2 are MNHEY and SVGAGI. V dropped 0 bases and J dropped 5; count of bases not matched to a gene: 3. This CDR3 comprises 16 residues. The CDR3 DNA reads TGTGCCAGCAGTTACTCGGTACTAGCGGGGACCGGGGAGCTGTTTTTT. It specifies CASSYSVLAGTGELFF.

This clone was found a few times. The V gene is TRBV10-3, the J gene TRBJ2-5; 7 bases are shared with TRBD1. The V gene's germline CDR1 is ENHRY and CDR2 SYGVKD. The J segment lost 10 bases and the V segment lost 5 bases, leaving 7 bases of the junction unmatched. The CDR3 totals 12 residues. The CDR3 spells CAISPPGQDQYF. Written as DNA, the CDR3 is TGTGCCATCAGTCCCCCAGGACAGGACCAGTACTTC.

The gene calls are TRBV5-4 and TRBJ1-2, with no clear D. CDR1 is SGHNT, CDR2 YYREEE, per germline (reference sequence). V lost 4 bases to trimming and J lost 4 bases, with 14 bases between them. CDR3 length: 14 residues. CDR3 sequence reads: CASSPTVGGYGYTF. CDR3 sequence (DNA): TGTGCCAGCAGCCCCACCGTCGGCGGCTATGGCTACACCTTC.

CDR3 nucleotides: TGTGCCAGCAGGGTGTCGCTAGCGGGGGACAATGAGCAGTTCTTC. Residues: CASRVSLAGDNEQFF. The J gene is TRBJ2-1, the V gene TRBV2; 10 positions agree with TRBD2. V shed 6 bases, J shed 5 bases, and the junction held 7 bases outside the gene matches. The CDR3 is 15 amino acids. Germline V gene lookup returns CDR1 SNHLY and CDR2 FYNNEI.

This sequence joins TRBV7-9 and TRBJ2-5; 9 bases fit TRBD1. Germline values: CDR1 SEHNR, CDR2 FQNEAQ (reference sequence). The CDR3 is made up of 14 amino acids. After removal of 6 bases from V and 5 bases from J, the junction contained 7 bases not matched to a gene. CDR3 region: CASRVTGGGETQYF. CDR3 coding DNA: TGTGCCAGCAGGGTTACAGGGGGCGGTGAGACCCAGTACTTC.

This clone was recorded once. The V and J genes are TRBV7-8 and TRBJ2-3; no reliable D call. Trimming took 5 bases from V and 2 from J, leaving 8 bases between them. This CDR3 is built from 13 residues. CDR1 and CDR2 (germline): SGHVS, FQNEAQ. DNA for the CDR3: TGTGCCAGCAGCCCTGAGATCACAGATACGCAGTATTTT. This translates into CASSPEITDTQYF.

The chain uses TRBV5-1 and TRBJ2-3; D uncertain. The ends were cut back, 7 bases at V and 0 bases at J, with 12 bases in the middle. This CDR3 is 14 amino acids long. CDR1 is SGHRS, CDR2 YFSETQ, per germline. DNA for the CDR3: TGCGCCAGCTCAATTTTACAGAGCACAGATACGCAGTATTTT. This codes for CASSILQSTDTQYF.

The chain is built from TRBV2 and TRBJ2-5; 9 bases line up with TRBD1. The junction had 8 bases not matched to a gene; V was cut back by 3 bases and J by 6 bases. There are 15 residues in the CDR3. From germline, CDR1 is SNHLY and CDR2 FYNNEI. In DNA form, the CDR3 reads TGTGCCAGCAGTGACGACAGGGGGGTTTGGAAGACCCAGTACTTC. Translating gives CASSDDRGVWKTQYF. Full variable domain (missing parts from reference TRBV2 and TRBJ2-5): EPEVTQTPSHQVTQMGQEVILRCVPISNHLYFYWYRQILGQKVEFLVSFYNNEISEKSEIFDDQFSVERPDGSNFTLKIRSTKLEDSAMYFCASSDDRGVWKTQYFGPGTRLLVL.

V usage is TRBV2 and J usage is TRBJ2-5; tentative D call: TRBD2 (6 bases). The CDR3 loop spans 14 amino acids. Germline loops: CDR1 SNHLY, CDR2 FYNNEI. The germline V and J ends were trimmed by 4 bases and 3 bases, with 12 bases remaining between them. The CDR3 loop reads CASSAWGGEETQYF. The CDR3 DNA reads TGTGCCAGCAGTGCGTGGGGCGGGGAAGAGACCCAGTACTTC.

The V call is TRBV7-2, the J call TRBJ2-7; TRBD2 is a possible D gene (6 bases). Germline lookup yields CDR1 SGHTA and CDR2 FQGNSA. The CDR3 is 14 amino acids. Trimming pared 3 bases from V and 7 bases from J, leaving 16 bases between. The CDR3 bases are TGTGCCAGCAGCTTCAAGGGACTCCTCTGGGAGCAGTACTTC. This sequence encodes CASSFKGLLWEQYF.

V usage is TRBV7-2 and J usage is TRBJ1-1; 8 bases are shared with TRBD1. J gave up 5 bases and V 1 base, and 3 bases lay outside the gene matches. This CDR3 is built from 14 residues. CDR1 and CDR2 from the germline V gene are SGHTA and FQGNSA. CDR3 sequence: CASSLVTGGTEAFF. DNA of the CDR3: TGTGCCAGCAGCTTAGTTACAGGGGGTACTGAAGCTTTCTTT. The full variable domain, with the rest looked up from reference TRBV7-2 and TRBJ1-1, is GAGVSQSPSNKVTEKGKDVELRCDPISGHTALYWYRQSLGQGLEFLIYFQGNSAPDKSGLPSDRFSAERTGGSVSTLTIQRTQQEDSAVYLCASSLVTGGTEAFFGQGTRLTVV.

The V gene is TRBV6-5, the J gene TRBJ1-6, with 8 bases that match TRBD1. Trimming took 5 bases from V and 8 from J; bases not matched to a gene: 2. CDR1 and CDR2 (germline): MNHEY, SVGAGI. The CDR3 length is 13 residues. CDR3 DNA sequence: TGTGCCAGCAGTCAGGGACAGGATTCACCCCTCCACTTT. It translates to CASSQGQDSPLHF.

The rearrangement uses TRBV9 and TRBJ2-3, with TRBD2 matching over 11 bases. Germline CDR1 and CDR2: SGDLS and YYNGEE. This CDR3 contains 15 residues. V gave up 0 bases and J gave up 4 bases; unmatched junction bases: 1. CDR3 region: CASSVGLAGSDTQYF. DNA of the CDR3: TGTGCCAGCAGCGTAGGACTAGCGGGATCAGATACGCAGTATTTT.

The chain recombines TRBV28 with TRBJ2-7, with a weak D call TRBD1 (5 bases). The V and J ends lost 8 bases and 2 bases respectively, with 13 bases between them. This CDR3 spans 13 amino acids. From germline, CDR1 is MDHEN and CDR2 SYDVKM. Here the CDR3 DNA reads TGTGCCAGCGGATCAGGGCAAGCCTACGAGCAGTACTTC. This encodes CASGSGQAYEQYF.